The present T cell receptor (beta chain) was sequenced within a study of OX40 agonist ivuxolimab in advanced cancers. Study at large: Intravenous ivuxolimab at 0.01 to 10 mg/kg was given to patients every 2 weeks. Patients in dose escalation had liver, melanoma, kidney or head and neck cancers. Partial responses were achieved by three patients, one with hepatocellular carcinoma and two with cutaneous melanoma. Regarding the study as a whole: Clonal expansion from baseline to week 6 occurred in both CD4+ and CD8+ T cells.

Worth noting for this clone: Its target is not known.

The method was immunoSEQ multiplex PCR; TCRdb's version includes in-frame clones alone and lacks a portion of them. Found here are approximately 77,000 clones, about 90% of them singletons; the top ten hold 8% to 13%. The CDR3 totals 16 residues. Germline V CDR1 and CDR2: SNHLY, FYNNEI. The V gene lost 7 bases and the J gene lost 8 bases, with 24 bases spanning the gap. This TCR was sampled from an adult with an advanced solid tumor such as melanoma, head and neck, liver or kidney cancer. This sequence joins TRBV2 and TRBJ2-1; tentative D call: TRBD2 (7 bases). The specimen was CD4+ or CD8+ T cells sorted from blood, collected in a trial of the OX40 agonist ivuxolimab. The CDR3 loop reads CASIPGRRGAPHEQFF. DNA of the CDR3: TGTGCCAGCATCCCAGGGCGACGGGGGGCCCCCCATGAGCAGTTCTTC.